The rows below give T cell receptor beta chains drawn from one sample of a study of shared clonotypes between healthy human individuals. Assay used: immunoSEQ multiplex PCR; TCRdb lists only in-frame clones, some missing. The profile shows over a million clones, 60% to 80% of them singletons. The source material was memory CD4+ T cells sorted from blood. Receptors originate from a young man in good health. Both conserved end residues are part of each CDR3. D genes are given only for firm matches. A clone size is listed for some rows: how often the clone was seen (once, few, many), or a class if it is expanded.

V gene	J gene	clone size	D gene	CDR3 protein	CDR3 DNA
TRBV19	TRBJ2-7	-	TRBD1	CASSRTGSVVYEQYF	TGTGCCAGTAGTAGGACAGGCTCCGTCGTGTACGAGCAGTACTTC
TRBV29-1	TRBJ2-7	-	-	CSVERSKGYEQYF	TGCAGCGTTGAGAGATCAAAGGGCTACGAGCAGTACTTC
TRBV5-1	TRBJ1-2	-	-	CASSLGGGGSYGYTF	TGCGCCAGCAGCTTGGGGGGAGGAGGAAGCTATGGCTACACCTTC
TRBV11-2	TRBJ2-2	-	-	CASSLSGELFF	TGTGCCAGCAGCTTGAGCGGGGAGCTGTTTTTT
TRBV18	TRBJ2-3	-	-	CASSPRPLGDTQYF	TGTGCCAGCTCACCACGGCCCCTAGGAGATACGCAGTATTTT
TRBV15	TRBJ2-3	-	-	CATSSLHIGGTDTQYF	TGTGCCACCAGCAGCCTCCATATCGGGGGCACAGATACGCAGTATTTT
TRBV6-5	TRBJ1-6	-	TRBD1	CASSYSAGGNSPLHF	TGTGCCAGCAGTTACTCGGCAGGGGGAAATTCACCCCTCCACTTT
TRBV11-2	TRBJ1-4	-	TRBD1	CASSLGQGQEKLFF	TGTGCCAGCAGCTTGGGACAGGGTCAGGAAAAACTGTTTTTT
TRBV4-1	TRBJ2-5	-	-	CASSQDEGTETQYF	TGCGCCAGCAGCCAAGATGAAGGGACGGAGACCCAGTACTTC
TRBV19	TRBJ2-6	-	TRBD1	CASSQTGQGAGANVLTF	TGTGCCAGTAGTCAGACCGGACAGGGAGCTGGGGCCAACGTCCTGACTTTC
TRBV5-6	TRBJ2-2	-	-	CASSLAGVNTGELFF	TGTGCCAGCAGCTTGGCAGGGGTGAACACCGGGGAGCTGTTTTTT
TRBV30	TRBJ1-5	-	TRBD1	CAWSVQGGGRHF	TGTGCCTGGAGTGTACAGGGGGGAGGACGGCATTTT
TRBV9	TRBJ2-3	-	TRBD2	CASSLGLAGTSTDTQYF	TGTGCCAGCAGCTTGGGACTAGCGGGGACTAGCACAGATACGCAGTATTTT
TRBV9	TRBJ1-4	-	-	CASSPPGANEKLFF	TGTGCCAGCAGCCCCCCGGGGGCTAATGAAAAACTGTTTTTT
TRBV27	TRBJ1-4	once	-	CASSLHRVLREKLFF	TGTGCCAGCAGTTTACACAGGGTCCTCCGAGAAAAACTGTTTTTT
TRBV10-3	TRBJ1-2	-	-	CAISEGQGRANYGYTF	TGTGCCATCAGTGAGGGCCAGGGTCGGGCTAACTATGGCTACACCTTC
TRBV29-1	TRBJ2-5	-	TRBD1	CSVTTGGQETQYF	TGCAGCGTCACAACAGGGGGCCAGGAGACCCAGTACTTC
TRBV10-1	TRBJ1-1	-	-	CASRREMNTEAFF	TGCGCCAGTCGTCGTGAGATGAACACTGAAGCTTTCTTT
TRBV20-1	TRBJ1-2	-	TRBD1	CSAYGTGDNTF	TGCAGTGCTTACGGGACAGGGGATAACACCTTC
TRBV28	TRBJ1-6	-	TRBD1	CASRKLTPTGRNSPLHF	TGTGCCAGCAGAAAACTTACACCGACAGGGAGAAATTCACCCCTCCACTTT
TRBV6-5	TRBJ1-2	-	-	CASRPGGGFRYGYTF	TGTGCCAGCAGACCCGGGGGAGGATTCCGGTATGGCTACACCTTC
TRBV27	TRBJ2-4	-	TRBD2	CASSSLLAGAKNIQYF	TGTGCCAGCAGTTCGTTACTAGCGGGAGCCAAAAACATTCAGTACTTC
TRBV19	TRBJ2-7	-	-	CASSIDSSVYEQYF	TGTGCCAGTAGTATAGACTCCAGCGTTTACGAGCAGTACTTC
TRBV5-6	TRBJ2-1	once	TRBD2	CASSLKRLAGLRYNEQFF	TGTGCCAGCAGCCTGAAGAGACTAGCGGGGCTCCGATACAATGAGCAGTTCTTC
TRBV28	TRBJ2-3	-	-	CASSSKDRDTQYF	TGTGCCAGCAGTTCAAAGGACAGAGATACGCAGTATTTT
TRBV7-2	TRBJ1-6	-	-	CASSLLRGNSPLHF	TGTGCCAGCAGCTTACTCAGGGGTAATTCACCCCTCCACTTT
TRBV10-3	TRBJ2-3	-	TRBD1	CAISGGRTGARDTDTQYF	TGTGCCATCAGTGGGGGCCGGACAGGGGCGAGGGACACAGATACGCAGTATTTT
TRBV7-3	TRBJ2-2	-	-	CASSPDPGRGITGELFF	TGTGCCAGCAGCCCCGACCCGGGACGGGGTATCACCGGGGAGCTGTTTTTT
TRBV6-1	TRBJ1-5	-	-	CASSEGVRGQPQHF	TGTGCCAGCAGTGAAGGGGTCCGAGGTCAGCCCCAGCATTTT
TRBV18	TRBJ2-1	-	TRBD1	CASSPTGGARGEQFF	TGTGCCAGCTCTCCGACAGGGGGCGCCCGGGGTGAGCAGTTCTTC
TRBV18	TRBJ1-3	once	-	CASSPSTVSGNTIYF	TGTGCCAGCTCACCATCGACGGTCTCTGGAAACACCATATATTTT
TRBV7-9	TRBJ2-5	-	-	CASSLRLVNQETQYF	TGTGCCAGCAGCTTAAGACTAGTCAACCAAGAGACCCAGTACTTC
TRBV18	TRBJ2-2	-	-	CASSPLGTTNTGELFF	TGTGCCAGCTCACCTCTAGGGACAACGAACACCGGGGAGCTGTTTTTT
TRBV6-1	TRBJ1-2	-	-	CASSEATYGYTF	TGTGCCAGCAGTGAAGCGACATATGGCTACACCTTC
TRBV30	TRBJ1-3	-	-	CAWNSGNTIYF	TGTGCCTGGAACAGCGGAAACACCATATATTTT
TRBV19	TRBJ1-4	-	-	CASSIAGGEKLFF	TGTGCCAGTAGTATAGCGGGGGGTGAAAAACTGTTTTTT
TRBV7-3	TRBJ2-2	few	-	CASSTNREEKLFF	TGTGCCAGCAGCACCAACAGGGAGGAGAAGCTGTTTTTT
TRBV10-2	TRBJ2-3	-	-	CASFAQALDTQYF	TGCGCCAGCTTCGCCCAGGCCCTAGATACGCAGTATTTT
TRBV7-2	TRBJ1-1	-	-	CASSSAQNTEAFF	TGTGCCAGCAGCTCCGCCCAGAACACTGAAGCTTTCTTT
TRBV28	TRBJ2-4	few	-	CASSLLQGSNIQYF	TGTGCCAGCAGTTTATTGCAGGGGTCAAACATTCAGTACTTC
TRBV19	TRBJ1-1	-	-	CARDRDHRELEPRNTEAFF	TGTGCCAGAGACCGGGACCACCGGGAACTGGAGCCCCGGAACACTGAAGCTTTCTTT
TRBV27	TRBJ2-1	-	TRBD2	CASSFIAGGRNEQFF	TGTGCCAGCAGTTTCATAGCGGGAGGGCGGAATGAGCAGTTCTTC
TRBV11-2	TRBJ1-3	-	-	CASSLSGTLSGNTIYF	TGTGCCAGCAGCTTAAGTGGCACTCTCTCTGGAAACACCATATATTTT
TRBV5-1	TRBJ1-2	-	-	CASSDIYGYTF	TGCGCCAGCAGTGACATTTATGGCTACACCTTC
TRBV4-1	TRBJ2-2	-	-	CASSHPVAGELFF	TGCGCCAGCAGCCACCCCGTAGCCGGGGAGCTGTTTTTT
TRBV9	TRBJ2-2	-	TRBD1	CASSLRQGHTGELFF	TGTGCCAGCAGCTTGAGACAGGGCCACACCGGGGAGCTGTTTTTT
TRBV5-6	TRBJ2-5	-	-	CASSLASGQETQYF	TGTGCCAGCAGCTTGGCGTCCGGACAAGAGACCCAGTACTTC
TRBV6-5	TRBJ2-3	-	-	CASGTSTDTQYF	TGTGCCAGCGGGACTAGCACAGATACGCAGTATTTT
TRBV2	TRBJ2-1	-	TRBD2	CASGIPGLGGNEQFF	TGTGCCAGTGGGATTCCGGGACTAGGGGGCAATGAGCAGTTCTTC
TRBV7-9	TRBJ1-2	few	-	CASSPTNYGYTF	TGTGCCAGCAGCCCTACTAACTATGGCTACACCTTC
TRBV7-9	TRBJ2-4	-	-	CASSQGTLVKNIQYF	TGTGCCAGCAGCCAGGGGACGCTCGTCAAAAACATTCAGTACTTC
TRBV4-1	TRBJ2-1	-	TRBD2	CASSQVTSGSYNEQFF	TGCGCCAGCAGCCAAGTCACTAGCGGGAGTTACAATGAGCAGTTCTTC
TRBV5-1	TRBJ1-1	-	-	CASSLGGPPEVRAFF	TGCGCCAGCAGCTTGGGGGGACCCCCTGAGGTTAGAGCTTTCTTT